Ten or more counts support the clone carrying this TCR beta chain. Its target is unknown. Primed by a sample-barcoded 5' primer and a J-beta primer mix, a second PCR proceeded for roughly 7 to 11 cycles. Each CDR3 protein is one row after TCRdb ran MiXCR on the 5' RACE reads. The sample shows about 670,000 distinct CDR3 sequences, around 41% of them seen only once. Isolated PBMCs totaled at least 6.5 million in each sample. Samples each had at least 6 micrograms of total RNA extracted. The sample belongs to a study of blood T cells in healthy people across ages. Study-wide findings and caveats: Naive T cell percentage and TCR beta diversity correlated strongly. Roughly linear declines in TCR beta diversity per million T cells occurred with age.

CDR3 length equals 14 residues. V shed 5 bases, J shed 4 bases, and the junction held 7 bases outside the gene matches. Germline V gene sequence: CDR1 SGHTA, CDR2 FQGNSA. The genes are TRBV7-2 and TRBJ2-7, with 8 positions matching TRBD2. The receptor was isolated from a man older than 75 in good health. The sample consisted of blood. In DNA form, the CDR3 reads TGTGCCAGCAGCGTAACGGGAGGGCCGTACGAGCAGTACTTC. This sequence encodes CASSVTGGPYEQYF.